A single sample gave rise to the 12 T cell receptor beta chains below, sequenced in a study of cytotoxic CD8 clonotypes in ibrutinib-treated CLL. Clones were read by immunoSEQ multiplex PCR, and TCRdb kept only the in-frame ones, dropping some. Here the sample spans 160,000 or so clones, roughly 86% being singletons. Sequencing used PBMCs, obtained after 12 months of ibrutinib treatment. The source is a human donor with chronic lymphocytic leukemia.

The chain combines TRBV30 with TRBJ2-2, with 8 bases that match TRBD1. Germline CDR1 GTSNPN, CDR2 SVGIG (reference sequence). The V and J ends lost 2 bases and 5 bases, in that order; junction bases with no gene match: 10. CDR3 length: 16 amino acids. CDR3 nucleotide sequence: TGTGCCTGGAGTCGACCGACAGGGGCTTTTACCGGGGAGCTGTTTTTT. Amino acid sequence: CAWSRPTGAFTGELFF.

The chain is built from TRBV10-3 and TRBJ2-2, with 9 bases matching TRBD1. V lost 3 bases, J lost 5 bases, and 13 bases stayed unmatched. The CDR3 spans 18 residues. Germline V gene lookup returns CDR1 ENHRY and CDR2 SYGVKD. The CDR3 sequence: CAISDRDRARRRTGELFF. The CDR3 nucleotides read TGTGCCATCAGTGACCGGGACAGGGCGCGAAGGAGGACCGGGGAGCTGTTTTTT.

The J gene is TRBJ2-7, the V gene TRBV6-6; a weak D match, TRBD1 (6 bases). Germline lookup yields CDR1 MNHNY and CDR2 SVGAGI (reference sequence). The CDR3 spans 12 residues. The germline V and J ends were trimmed by 5 bases and 3 bases, with 8 bases remaining between them. The CDR3 DNA reads TGTGCCAGCAGTCCAGGGGTCTACGAGCAGTACTTC. Protein: CASSPGVYEQYF.

This clone has a single count. This chain links TRBV5-1 with TRBJ2-1; D possibly corresponds to TRBD1 (5 bases). Germline assignment: CDR1 SGHRS and CDR2 YFSETQ. V was clipped by 5 bases and J by 2 bases, with 8 bases between them. The CDR3 has 13 residues. In DNA, the CDR3 is TGCGCCAGCAGAAGGGGCACCTACAATGAGCAGTTCTTC. This sequence encodes CASRRGTYNEQFF.

J is TRBJ1-2 and V is TRBV4-2; D is perhaps TRBD1 (6 bases). Trimming took 3 bases from V and 4 from J, leaving 12 bases between them. The CDR3 covers 14 residues. CDR1 and CDR2 (germline): LGHNA, YNFKEQ. The CDR3 sequence: CASSHHRDIYGYTF. The CDR3 DNA sequence: TGTGCCAGCAGCCATCACCGGGACATCTATGGCTACACCTTC.

The rearrangement links TRBV4-2 to TRBJ2-3; TRBD1 matches 7 bases. CDR3 length equals 15 residues. CDR1 is LGHNA, CDR2 YNFKEQ, per germline. The J segment lost 3 bases and the V segment lost 3 bases, leaving 6 bases of the junction unmatched. This chain's CDR3 is CASSHQGDGTDTQYF. CDR3 in DNA: TGTGCCAGCAGCCATCAGGGGGATGGTACAGATACGCAGTATTTT.

The J gene is TRBJ2-7, the V gene TRBV5-1; no reliable D call. The CDR3 covers 15 residues. Between the trimmed V and J ends, which lost 0 bases and 1 base, there was a span of 11 bases. In germline, CDR1 is SGHRS, CDR2 YFSETQ. CDR3 in amino acids: CASSLEVALSYEQYF. The CDR3, as DNA: TGCGCCAGCAGCTTGGAGGTAGCACTGTCCTACGAGCAGTACTTC.

The chain combines TRBV2 with TRBJ1-6, with TRBD1 matching over 9 bases. The ends lost 6 bases at V and 7 bases at J; junction bases unmatched: 7. Germline-derived CDR1 and CDR2 are SNHLY and FYNNEI. The length of the CDR3 is 15 residues. This CDR3 reads CASSRSGQGNSPLHF. The CDR3 DNA sequence: TGTGCCAGCAGCCGTTCCGGACAGGGGAATTCACCCCTCCACTTT.

This sequence joins TRBV9 and TRBJ2-5; D remains ambiguous. CDR1 is SGDLS, CDR2 YYNGEE, per germline. Trimming shortened V by 0 bases and J by 2 bases, and 11 bases separated the two germline ends. CDR3 size: 15 residues. CDR3: CASSVAPRLQETQYF. DNA for the CDR3: TGTGCCAGCAGCGTAGCCCCCCGGTTACAAGAGACCCAGTACTTC. Supplemented by reference TRBV9 and TRBJ2-5, the full variable domain reads DSGVTQTPKHLITATGQRVTLRCSPRSGDLSVYWYQQSLDQGLQFLIQYYNGEERAKGNILERFSAQQFPDLHSELNLSSLELGDSALYFCASSVAPRLQETQYFGPGTRLLVL.

The rearrangement links TRBV9 to TRBJ1-4; D is unclear. Trimming took 5 bases from V and 7 from J, leaving 18 bases between them. Germline-derived CDR1 and CDR2 are SGDLS and YYNGEE. This CDR3 contains 15 residues. CDR3 in amino acids: CASSATFGWGEKLFF. DNA of the CDR3: TGTGCCAGCAGTGCCACCTTCGGCTGGGGTGAAAAACTGTTTTTT.

The V call is TRBV6-6, the J call TRBJ2-5, with D unresolved. Germline V lookup: CDR1 MNHNY, CDR2 SVGAGI (reference sequence). This CDR3 is 12 amino acids long. Trimming removed 3 bases at V and 1 base at J, with 3 bases between. CDR3 region: CASSYGQETQYF. The CDR3 DNA follows: TGTGCCAGCAGTTATGGCCAAGAGACCCAGTACTTC.

Concerning this clone: The same CDR3 is also encoded by other DNA sequences in this sample. The chain is built from TRBV28 and TRBJ1-3; 10 bases are a match to TRBD1. Germline loops: CDR1 MDHEN, CDR2 SYDVKM. The CDR3 has 16 residues. With V trimmed by 6 bases and J by 8 bases, 13 bases remained unmatched. DNA for the CDR3: TGTGCCAGCAGCCCCTTGGGACAGGGGATAACGGACACCATATATTTT. Its translation: CASSPLGQGITDTIYF. Looking up the rest from reference TRBV28 and TRBJ1-3 gives the full variable domain: DVKVTQSSRYLVKRTGEKVFLECVQDMDHENMFWYRQDPGLGLRLIYFSYDVKMKEKGDIPEGYSVSREKKERFSLILESASTNQTSMYLCASSPLGQGITDTIYFGEGSWLTVV.